This T cell receptor beta chain was found in a study of sequential checkpoint blockade in melanoma. Overall study: Patients were randomized 1:1 to nivolumab-then-ipilimumab or ipilimumab-then-nivolumab first-line. TCRbeta immunosequencing was performed on DNA from around 91 pretreatment melanoma tumor samples. Study-wide points: Rising tumor T-cell fraction and clonality meant about 30 times likelier benefit.

In this sample, this clone is medium-sized (0.01 to 0.1%). The antigen is not known. Indicated treatment: randomized to nivolumab then ipilimumab (arm A) or the reverse (arm B). No patient had prior DNA-damaging chemotherapy. Germline values: CDR1 MNHGY, CDR2 SAAAGT. The CDR3 spans 13 residues. With 7 bases removed from V and 1 base from J, the gap between germline ends came to 11 bases. Here immunoSEQ multiplex PCR was the method, and the copy in TCRdb shows in-frame clones only, minus some. The sample carries 3,300 or so clones, about 18% recorded once. This receptor was taken from a human donor with melanoma. This sample comprised tumor tissue (inferred from file names), obtained from a patient given nivolumab and ipilimumab in sequence. The rearrangement links TRBV6-8 to TRBJ2-7; possibly TRBD1 for D (6 bases). The CDR3 loop reads CASKTQGSYEQYF. The CDR3 nucleotides read TGTGCCAGCAAAACACAGGGTTCCTACGAGCAGTACTTC.